This T cell receptor (beta chain) was documented in a study of spatial heterogeneity in lung cancer. TCRdb passed the 5' RACE reads through MiXCR, listing each CDR3 protein once. This table has under 1,500 distinct CDR3 sequences, 15% to 18% appearing once. Indicated time point: sample taken at primary tumor resection. Broader study findings: Counts that tracked tumor mutation counts were those of expanded intratumoral alpha and beta TCRs.

This clonotype is categorized as medium-sized (0.01 to 0.1%). Its antigen is unidentified. For a library built for alpha chains, this beta chain is a stray read; little rests on its size. The germline gives CDR1 KGHSH, CDR2 LQKENI. The CDR3 is 12 amino acids. V dropped 5 bases and J dropped 3 bases, with 6 bases sitting between them. This chain joins TRBV18 and TRBJ2-3; D call uncertain. The sample in question was lung tumor tissue, obtained at surgery. This clonotype was sampled from a male donor with early-stage non-small cell lung cancer. The CDR3 spells CASSASTDTQYF. The CDR3 bases are TGTGCCAGCTCAGCATCGACAGATACGCAGTATTTT.